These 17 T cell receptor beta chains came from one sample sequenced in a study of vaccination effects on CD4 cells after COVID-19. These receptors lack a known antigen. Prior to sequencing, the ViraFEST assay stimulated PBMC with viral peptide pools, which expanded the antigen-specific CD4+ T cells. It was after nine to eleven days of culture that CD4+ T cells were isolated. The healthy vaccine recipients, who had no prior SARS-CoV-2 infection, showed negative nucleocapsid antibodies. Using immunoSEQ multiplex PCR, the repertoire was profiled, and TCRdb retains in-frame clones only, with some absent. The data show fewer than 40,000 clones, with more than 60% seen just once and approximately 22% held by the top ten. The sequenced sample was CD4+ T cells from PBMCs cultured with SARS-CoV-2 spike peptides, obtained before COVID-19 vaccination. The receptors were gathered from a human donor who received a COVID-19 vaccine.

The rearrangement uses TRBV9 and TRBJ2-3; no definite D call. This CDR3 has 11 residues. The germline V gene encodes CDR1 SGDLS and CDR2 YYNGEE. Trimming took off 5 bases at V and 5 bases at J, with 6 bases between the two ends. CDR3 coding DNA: TGTGCCAGCAGTAGAGGAGATACGCAGTATTTT. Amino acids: CASSRGDTQYF.

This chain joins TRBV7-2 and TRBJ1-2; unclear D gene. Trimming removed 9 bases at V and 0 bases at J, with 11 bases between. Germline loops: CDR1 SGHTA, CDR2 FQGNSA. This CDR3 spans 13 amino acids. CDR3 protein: CASPSGANYGYTF. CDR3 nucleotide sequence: TGTGCCAGTCCCTCCGGGGCTAACTATGGCTACACCTTC.

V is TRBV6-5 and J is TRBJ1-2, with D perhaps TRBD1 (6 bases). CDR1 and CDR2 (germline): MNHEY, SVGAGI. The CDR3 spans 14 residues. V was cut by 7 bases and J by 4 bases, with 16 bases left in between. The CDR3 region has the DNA TGTGCCAGCAACTCCTTCCGGGACACCTATGGCTACACCTTC. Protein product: CASNSFRDTYGYTF.

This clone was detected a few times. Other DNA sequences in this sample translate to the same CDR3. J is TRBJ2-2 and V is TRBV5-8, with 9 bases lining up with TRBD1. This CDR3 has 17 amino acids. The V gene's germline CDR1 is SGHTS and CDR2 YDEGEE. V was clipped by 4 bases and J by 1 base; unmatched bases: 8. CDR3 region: CASSPRPGQGNTGELFF. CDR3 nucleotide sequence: TGTGCCAGCAGCCCCAGACCGGGACAGGGGAACACCGGGGAGCTGTTTTTT.

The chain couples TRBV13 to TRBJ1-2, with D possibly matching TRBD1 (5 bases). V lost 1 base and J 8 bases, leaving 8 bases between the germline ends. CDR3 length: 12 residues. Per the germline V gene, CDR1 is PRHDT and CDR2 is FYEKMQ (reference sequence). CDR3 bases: TGTGCCAGCAGCTTAGTAGGGGAAGGCTACACCTTC. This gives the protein CASSLVGEGYTF.

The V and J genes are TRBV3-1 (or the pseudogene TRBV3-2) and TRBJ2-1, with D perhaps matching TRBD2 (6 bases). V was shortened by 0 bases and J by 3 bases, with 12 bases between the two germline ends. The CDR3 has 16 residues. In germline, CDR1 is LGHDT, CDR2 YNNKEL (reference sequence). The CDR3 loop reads CASSQDAPGLYNEQFF. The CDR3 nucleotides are TGTGCCAGCAGCCAAGATGCGCCGGGACTCTACAATGAGCAGTTCTTC.

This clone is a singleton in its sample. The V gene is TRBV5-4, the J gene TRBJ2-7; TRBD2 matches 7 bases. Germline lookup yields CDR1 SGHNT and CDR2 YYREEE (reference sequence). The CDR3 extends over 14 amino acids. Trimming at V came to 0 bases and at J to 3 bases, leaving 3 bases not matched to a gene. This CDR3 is CASSLVGEGYEQYF. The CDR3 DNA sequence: TGTGCCAGCAGCTTGGTGGGGGAGGGCTACGAGCAGTACTTC. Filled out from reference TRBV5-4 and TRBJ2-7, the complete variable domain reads ETGVTQSPTHLIKTRGQQVTLRCSSQSGHNTVSWYQQALGQGPQFIFQYYREEENGRGNFPPRFSGLQFPNYSSELNVNALELDDSALYLCASSLVGEGYEQYFGPGTRLTVT.

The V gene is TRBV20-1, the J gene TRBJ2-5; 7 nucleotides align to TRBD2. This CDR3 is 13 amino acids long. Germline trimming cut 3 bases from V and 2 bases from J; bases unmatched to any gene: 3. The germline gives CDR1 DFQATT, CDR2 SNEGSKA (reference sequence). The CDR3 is CSASPGLQETQYF. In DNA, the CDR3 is TGCAGTGCTAGTCCGGGACTACAAGAGACCCAGTACTTC.

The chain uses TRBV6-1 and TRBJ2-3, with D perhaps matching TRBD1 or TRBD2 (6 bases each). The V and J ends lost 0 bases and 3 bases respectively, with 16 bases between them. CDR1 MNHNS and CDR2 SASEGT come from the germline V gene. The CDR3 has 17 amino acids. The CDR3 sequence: CASSEAWGARGTDTQYF. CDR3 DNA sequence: TGTGCCAGCAGTGAAGCCTGGGGGGCGCGTGGGACAGATACGCAGTATTTT.

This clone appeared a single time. CDR3 bases: TGTGCCAGCAGTTACGGGAAGGGCAATCAGCCCCAGCATTTT. It encodes CASSYGKGNQPQHF. The genes are TRBV6-2 or TRBV6-3 and TRBJ1-5; D call uncertain. Germline V gives CDR1 MNHEY, CDR2 SVGEGT. Trimming left V 2 bases short and J 2 bases short, with 7 bases between. This CDR3 is 14 amino acids long.

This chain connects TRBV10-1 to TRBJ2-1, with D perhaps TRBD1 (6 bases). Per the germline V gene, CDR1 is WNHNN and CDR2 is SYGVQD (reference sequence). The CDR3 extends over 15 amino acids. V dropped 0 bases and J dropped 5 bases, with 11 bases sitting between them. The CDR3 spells CASSESGGRDNEQFF. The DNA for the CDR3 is TGCGCCAGCAGTGAGTCAGGGGGACGGGACAATGAGCAGTTCTTC.

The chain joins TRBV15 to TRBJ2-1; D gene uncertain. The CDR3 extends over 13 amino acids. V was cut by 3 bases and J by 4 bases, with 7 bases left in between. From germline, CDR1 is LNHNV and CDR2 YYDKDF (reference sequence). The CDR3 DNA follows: TGTGCCACCAGCAGCGGGCAATACAATGAGCAGTTCTTC. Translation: CATSSGQYNEQFF.

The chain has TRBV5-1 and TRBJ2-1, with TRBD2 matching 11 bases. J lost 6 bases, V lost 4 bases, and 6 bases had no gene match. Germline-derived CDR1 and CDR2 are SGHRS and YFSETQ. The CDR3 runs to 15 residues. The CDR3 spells CASSTTSGSVNEQFF. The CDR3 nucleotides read TGCGCCAGCAGCACTACTAGCGGGAGTGTCAATGAGCAGTTCTTC.

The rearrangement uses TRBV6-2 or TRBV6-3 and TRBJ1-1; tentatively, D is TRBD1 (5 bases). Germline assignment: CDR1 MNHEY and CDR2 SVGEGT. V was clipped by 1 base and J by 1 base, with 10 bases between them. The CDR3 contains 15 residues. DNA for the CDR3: TGTGCCAGCAGTTACTATGGGGCGGGGAACACTGAAGCTTTCTTT. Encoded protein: CASSYYGAGNTEAFF.

DNA of the CDR3: TGTGCCAGCAGCAAGGAGGAAGAGACCCAGTACTTC. It translates to CASSKEEETQYF. V gene TRBV7-9 combines with J gene TRBJ2-5; a possible D gene is TRBD2 (5 bases). CDR3 length: 12 residues. Trimming cost V 5 bases and J 3 bases, with 7 bases left between them. Germline V CDR1 and CDR2: SEHNR, FQNEAQ (reference sequence).

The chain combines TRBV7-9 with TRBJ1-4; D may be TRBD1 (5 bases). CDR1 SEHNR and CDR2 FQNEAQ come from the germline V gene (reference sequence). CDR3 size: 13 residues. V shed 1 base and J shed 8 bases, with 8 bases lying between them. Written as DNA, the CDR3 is TGTGCCAGCAGCTTAGGACAGAGAGAAAAACTGTTTTTT. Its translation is CASSLGQREKLFF.

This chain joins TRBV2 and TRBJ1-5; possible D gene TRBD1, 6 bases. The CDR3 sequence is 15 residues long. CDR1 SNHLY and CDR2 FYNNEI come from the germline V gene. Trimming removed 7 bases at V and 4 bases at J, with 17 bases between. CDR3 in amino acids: CASNPSGTTNQPQHF. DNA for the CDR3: TGTGCCAGCAATCCTTCCGGGACAACGAATCAGCCCCAGCATTTT.